The 7 T cell receptor beta chains given below trace back to one sample, sequenced in a study of blood T cell repertoires in COVID-19. Produced via immunoSEQ multiplex PCR; TCRdb's table is partial and in-frame only. The table lists about 280,000 clones, 70% to 90% of them singletons, with 6% to 7% in the top ten. Sequenced material: PBMCs or T cells enriched from blood (not recorded which). The source of these receptors is a woman aged 40 to 55 who had recovered from COVID-19.

The chain is built from TRBV15 and TRBJ2-1, with 7 bases that match TRBD2. Germline CDR1 and CDR2: LNHNV and YYDKDF (reference sequence). The CDR3 loop spans 17 amino acids. V lost 5 bases to trimming and J lost 4 bases; unmatched junction nucleotides: 14. The CDR3 spells CATSPRGGREAYNEQFF. In DNA, the CDR3 is TGTGCCACCAGCCCCCGAGGTGGGAGGGAGGCGTACAATGAGCAGTTCTTC.

The V gene is TRBV10-3, the J gene TRBJ2-3; 9 bases line up with TRBD1. This CDR3 is built from 15 residues. V lost 10 bases and J lost 0; bases outside the gene matches: 8. Germline CDR1 and CDR2: ENHRY and SYGVKD. The CDR3 region has the DNA TGTGCCACCCGGACAGGGGTTGGGAGCACAGATACGCAGTATTTT. This translates into CATRTGVGSTDTQYF.

CDR3 sequence reads: CASYLPNTDTQYF. For the CDR3, the DNA is TGTGCTAGTTACCTACCGAACACAGATACGCAGTATTTT. The rearrangement joins TRBV12-5 to TRBJ2-3; D gene ambiguous. Germline CDR1 reads LGHNT; CDR2 reads FRNRAP. Trimming stripped 8 bases from V and 2 bases from J, with 11 bases between. The CDR3 contains 13 residues.

The chain combines TRBV7-2 with TRBJ1-2; no clear D gene. Germline V CDR1 and CDR2: SGHTA, FQGNSA. This CDR3 comprises 14 residues. Trimming pared 5 bases from V and 2 bases from J, leaving 12 bases between. CDR3 DNA sequence: TGTGCCAGCAGCGTATCCTATTCCAACTATGGCTACACCTTC. Its protein is CASSVSYSNYGYTF.

CDR3 amino acids: CASSRDRGGETQYF. For the CDR3, the DNA is TGTGCCAGCAGCAGAGACAGGGGCGGCGAGACCCAGTACTTC. This sequence joins TRBV7-6 and TRBJ2-5; TRBD1 aligns across 8 bases. Germline V gives CDR1 SGHVS, CDR2 FNYEAQ. This CDR3 has 14 residues. V was pared by 5 bases and J by 5 bases, with 7 bases of the junction left unmatched.

This chain connects TRBV28 to TRBJ1-4, with 7 bases identical to TRBD1. There are 13 residues in the CDR3. V was pared by 6 bases and J by 6 bases, with 4 bases of the junction left unmatched. CDR1 is MDHEN and CDR2 is SYDVKM in the germline V gene. CDR3 amino acids: CASRTGLYEKLFF. Here the CDR3 DNA reads TGTGCCAGCAGGACAGGGTTATATGAAAAACTGTTTTTT. The whole variable domain, filled in from reference TRBV28 and TRBJ1-4, reads DVKVTQSSRYLVKRTGEKVFLECVQDMDHENMFWYRQDPGLGLRLIYFSYDVKMKEKGDIPEGYSVSREKKERFSLILESASTNQTSMYLCASRTGLYEKLFFGSGTQLSVL.

The chain uses TRBV28 and TRBJ1-5; perhaps TRBD1 as D (5 bases). This CDR3 contains 15 residues. CDR1 is MDHEN and CDR2 is SYDVKM in the germline V gene. V was cut by 7 bases and J by 2 bases, with 15 bases left in between. The CDR3 region is CASNTSPRGNQPQHF. In DNA form, the CDR3 reads TGTGCCAGCAACACATCCCCCAGGGGCAATCAGCCCCAGCATTTT.